What follows is one TCR beta chain and its context. Its antigen is unknown. CD45RO/CCR7/CD25/CD127/CD95/CD27 separated CD4+ naive, central memory, regulatory and stem cell-like memory cells by sorting. This record comes from a study of beta chain features in type 1 diabetes. Study overall: Sorted cell examination encompassed approximately 110 million cells across all samples. Findings of the study overall: In type 1 diabetes patients, VDJ junctions had fewer insertions; deletions at these junctions were more frequent. PCR may have favored shorter templates equally in patients and controls. TCRB CDR3s were moderately but significantly shorter in Type 1 diabetes patients in all four CD4+ subsets.

Expressed TCRB transcripts were sequenced after all isolated RNA was converted to cDNA. Assay used: immunoSEQ multiplex PCR; TCRdb lists only in-frame clones, some missing. Of about 650,000 clones listed, over 10% are singletons. Germline V gene data show CDR1 as ENHRY and CDR2 as SYGVKD. This CDR3 comprises 15 residues. V shed 6 bases and J 4 bases; nucleotides not matched to a gene: 4. The sample was naive CD4+ T cells from blood. This clonotype was obtained from a man aged 25-45 years with type 1 diabetes. This chain joins TRBV10-3 and TRBJ2-4; 12 bases line up with TRBD1. CDR3 in DNA: TGTGCCATCAGGGGGACAGGGGGCGATAAAAACATTCAGTACTTC. Protein product: CAIRGTGGDKNIQYF.